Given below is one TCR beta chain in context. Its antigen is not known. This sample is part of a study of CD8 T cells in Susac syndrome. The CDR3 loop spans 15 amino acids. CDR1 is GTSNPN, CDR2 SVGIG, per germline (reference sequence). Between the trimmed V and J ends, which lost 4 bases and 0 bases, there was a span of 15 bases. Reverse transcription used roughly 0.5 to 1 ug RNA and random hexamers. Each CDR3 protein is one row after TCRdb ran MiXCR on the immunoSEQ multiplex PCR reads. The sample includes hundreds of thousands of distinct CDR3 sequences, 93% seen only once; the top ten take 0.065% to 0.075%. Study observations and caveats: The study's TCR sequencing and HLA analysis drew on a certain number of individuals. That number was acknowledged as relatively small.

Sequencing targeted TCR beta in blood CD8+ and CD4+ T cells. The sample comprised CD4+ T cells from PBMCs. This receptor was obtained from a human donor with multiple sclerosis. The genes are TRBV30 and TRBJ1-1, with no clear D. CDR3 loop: CAWTSSPQLNTEAFF. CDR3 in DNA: TGTGCCTGGACATCCTCCCCCCAGTTGAACACTGAAGCTTTCTTT.